One sample yielded the 5 T cell receptor beta chains listed below, sequenced in a study of T cell repertoires in aging, cancer and after chemotherapy (dated by TCRdb to about 2019). Instead of sorted cells or RNA, genomic DNA extracted from peripheral blood served as the source for amplifying TCR beta rearrangements. The sequencing machine was an Illumina MiSeq. Using a mixed TRB-A/B primer pool, multiplex touch-down PCR amplified rearranged TRB sequences covering the V, D and J segments. TCRdb applied fastp at Q25 and MiXCR to the public reads, then kept only in-frame beta chains. Records with the same CDR3 protein are collapsed into one entry carrying the most frequent genes and DNA. The sample table holds several thousand distinct CDR3 sequences, of which less than 55% were seen once. The top ten hold around 20% of the sample. Sample: blood. The receptors shown here come from a human donor in good health.

As concerns this clonotype: A junction end diverges from the germline sequence, so it may reflect a read error. This chain links TRBV5-5 with TRBJ2-7, with TRBD2 matching 7 bases. The CDR3 covers 16 residues. Germline values: CDR1 SGHKS, CDR2 YYEKEE (reference sequence). The CDR3 sequence is CASSLGPGGDLVEQYF. The CDR3, as DNA: TGCGCCAGCAGCTTGGGGCCGGGAGGTGATCTTGTGGAGCAGTACTTC.

This clonotype was picked up a small number of times. The CDR3 loop is CASSLAGLAGGRGNEQFF. CDR3 nucleotide sequence: TGTGCCAGCAGCCTTGCCGGACTAGCGGGGGGGAGGGGCAATGAGCAGTTCTTC. V and J are TRBV5-5 and TRBJ2-1; 15 nucleotides align to TRBD2. The CDR3 runs to 18 residues. The trim removed 4 bases at V and 6 bases at J, leaving 11 bases unmatched. The germline V gene encodes CDR1 SGHKS and CDR2 YYEKEE (reference sequence). Complete variable domain (other parts from reference TRBV5-5 and TRBJ2-1): DAGVTQSPTHLIKTRGQQVTLRCSPISGHKSVSWYQQVLGQGPQFIFQYYEKEERGRGNFPDRFSARQFPNYSSELNVNALLLGDSALYLCASSLAGLAGGRGNEQFFGPGTRLTVL.

The chain employs TRBV5-4 and TRBJ2-2; 8 nucleotides agree with TRBD2. J lost 0 bases, V lost 1 base, and 5 bases had no gene match. This CDR3 comprises 17 residues. Germline assignment: CDR1 SGHNT and CDR2 YYREEE (reference sequence). The CDR3 reads CASSLFGGGPNTGELFF. In DNA, the CDR3 is TGTGCCAGCAGCTTGTTCGGGGGGGGACCGAACACCGGGGAGCTGTTTTTT. Supplemented by reference TRBV5-4 and TRBJ2-2, the full variable domain reads ETGVTQSPTHLIKTRGQQVTLRCSSQSGHNTVSWYQQALGQGPQFIFQYYREEENGRGNFPPRFSGLQFPNYSSELNVNALELDDSALYLCASSLFGGGPNTGELFFGEGSRLTVL.

The chain recombines TRBV5-1 with TRBJ2-1; D is perhaps TRBD1 or TRBD2 (5 bases each). Germline CDR1 SGHRS, CDR2 YFSETQ. The CDR3 covers 16 residues. V shed 0 bases and J shed 2 bases, with 12 bases lying between them. CDR3 region: CASSLGGTGTYNEQFF. For the CDR3, the DNA is TGCGCCAGCAGCTTGGGGGGGACGGGGACCTACAATGAGCAGTTCTTC.

V is TRBV19 and J is TRBJ2-3, with TRBD2 matching 10 bases. This CDR3 has 16 amino acids. The V and J ends lost 10 bases and 6 bases, in that order; junction bases with no gene match: 16. Germline lookup yields CDR1 LNHDA and CDR2 SQIVND (reference sequence). CDR3 region: CATSYSGGLFDDTQYF. CDR3 in DNA: TGTGCCACCTCATATAGCGGGGGGCTCTTCGACGATACGCAGTATTTT. Using reference TRBV19 and TRBJ2-3 for the parts outside the CDR3, the full variable domain is DGGITQSPKYLFRKEGQNVTLSCEQNLNHDAMYWYRQDPGQGLRLIYYSQIVNDFQKGDIAEGYSVSREKKESFPLTVTSAQKNPTAFYLCATSYSGGLFDDTQYFGPGTRLTVL.